The 9 T cell receptor beta chains in this list originate from one sample, sequenced in a study of patients and donors after allogeneic stem cell transplantation. Each CDR3 protein gets one entry after TCRdb re-called the RT-PCR reads with MiXCR. The sample has approximately 200,000 distinct CDR3 sequences; around 41% are singletons. Sequenced: blood, either unsorted or a sorted T cell fraction (not recorded which). These receptors were obtained from a human donor who was either an allogeneic HSCT recipient or a stem cell or donor lymphocyte infusion donor (not recorded which). It is not recorded whose cells these are; they may come from a transplant donor.

This rearrangement joins TRBV27 to TRBJ2-1, with 10 bases lining up with TRBD2. The CDR3 contains 17 residues. Germline assignment: CDR1 MNHEY and CDR2 SMNVEV (reference sequence). V shed 0 bases, J shed 3 bases, and the junction held 5 bases outside the gene matches. As DNA, the CDR3 is TGTGCCAGCAGTTTATCAACCGGACTAGCGGTCTACAATGAGCAGTTCTTC. Translated, it gives CASSLSTGLAVYNEQFF.

The chain links TRBV15 to TRBJ2-4, with TRBD1 identical over 7 bases. Trimming took 4 bases from V and 9 from J; bases not matched to a gene: 6. The CDR3 spans 13 residues. Germline V gene data show CDR1 as LNHNV and CDR2 as YYDKDF (reference sequence). CDR3 sequence reads: CATSKDRDGIQYF. CDR3 in DNA: TGTGCCACCAGCAAAGACAGGGATGGCATTCAGTACTTC.

This clonotype was observed a handful of times. V is TRBV11-3 and J is TRBJ1-1, with 7 positions matching TRBD1. Germline loops: CDR1 SGHNT, CDR2 YENEEA. The CDR3 is 15 residues long. Unmatched junction bases numbered 3, after V lost 1 base and J lost 1 base. The CDR3 reads CASSLGQGRNTEAFF. The CDR3, as DNA: TGTGCCAGCAGCTTAGGACAGGGAAGGAACACTGAAGCTTTCTTT. The entire variable domain, with the rest obtained from reference TRBV11-3 and TRBJ1-1, is as follows: EAGVVQSPRYKIIEKKQPVAFWCNPISGHNTLYWYLQNLGQGPELLIRYENEEAVDDSQLPKDRFSAERLKGVDSTLKIQPAELGDSAVYLCASSLGQGRNTEAFFGQGTRLTVV.

V is TRBV6-5 and J is TRBJ2-7, with 7 bases lining up with TRBD1. This CDR3 is built from 16 residues. V shed 2 bases, J shed 3 bases, and the junction held 10 bases outside the gene matches. Per germline, CDR1 MNHEY and CDR2 SVGAGI. CDR3 sequence reads: CASSYGGVGQIYEQYF. CDR3 nucleotide sequence: TGTGCCAGCAGTTACGGAGGTGTGGGACAGATCTACGAGCAGTACTTC.

V usage is TRBV27 and J usage is TRBJ2-3, with unresolved D. This CDR3 has 14 residues. Germline CDR1 is MNHEY and CDR2 is SMNVEV (reference sequence). V shed 7 bases and J shed 3 bases, with 14 bases lying between them. CDR3 protein: CASTPLSGTDTQYF. CDR3 DNA sequence: TGTGCCAGCACCCCTCTCTCTGGGACAGATACGCAGTATTTT.

This clonotype has at least ten counts. A read error may account for a junction end that differs from germline. The rearrangement uses TRBV12-3 or TRBV12-4 and TRBJ2-3; the D gene is possibly TRBD2 (6 bases). This CDR3 spans 13 amino acids. The CDR3 loop reads CASSLAGGDTQYF. The CDR3, as DNA: TGCGCCAGCAGCTTGGCCGGGGGAGATACGCAGTATTTT.

CDR3 sequence: CASSLALSGRLGYTNTEAFF. The CDR3 DNA follows: TGTGCCAGCAGTTTAGCGCTATCGGGCAGGCTGGGTTATACGAACACTGAAGCTTTCTTT. The V and J genes are TRBV12-3 or TRBV12-4 and TRBJ1-1; D is undetermined. The CDR3 has 20 amino acids. V lost 0 bases, J lost 1 base, and 24 bases lay in between.

In its sample, this clonotype was seen many times. V is TRBV21-1 and J is TRBJ1-5; TRBD1 is taken as the D call from the table, unchecked against the DNA. TRBV21-1 is annotated as a pseudogene. The CDR3 contains 12 residues. CDR3: CASDRGVQPQHF. CDR3 DNA: TGTGCCAGCGACAGGGGAGTTCAGCCCCAGCATTTT.

V usage is TRBV3-1 and J usage is TRBJ1-4, with 9 bases fitting TRBD1. Germline assignment: CDR1 LGHDT and CDR2 YNNKEL (reference sequence). V dropped 4 bases and J dropped 3; count of bases not matched to a gene: 9. The CDR3 has 17 residues. The CDR3 DNA sequence: TGTGCCAGCAGCCGGACAGGGGAGGATATGGCTAATGAAAAACTGTTTTTT. It yields the protein CASSRTGEDMANEKLFF. The full variable domain, with the rest looked up from reference TRBV3-1 and TRBJ1-4, is DTAVSQTPKYLVTQMGNDKSIKCEQNLGHDTMYWYKQDSKKFLKIMFSYNNKELIINETVPNRFSPKSPDKAHLNLHINSLELGDSAVYFCASSRTGEDMANEKLFFGSGTQLSVL.